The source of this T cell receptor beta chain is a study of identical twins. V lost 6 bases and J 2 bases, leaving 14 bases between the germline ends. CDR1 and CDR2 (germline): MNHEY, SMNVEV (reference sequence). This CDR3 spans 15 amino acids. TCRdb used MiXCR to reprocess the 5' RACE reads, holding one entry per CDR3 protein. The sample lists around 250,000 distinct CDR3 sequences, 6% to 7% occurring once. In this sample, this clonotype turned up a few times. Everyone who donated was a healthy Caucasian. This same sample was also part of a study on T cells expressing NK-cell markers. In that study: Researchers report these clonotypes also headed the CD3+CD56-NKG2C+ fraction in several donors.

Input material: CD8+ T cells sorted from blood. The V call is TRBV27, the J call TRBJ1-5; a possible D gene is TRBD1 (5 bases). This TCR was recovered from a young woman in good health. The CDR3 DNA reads TGTGCCAGCAGGGTAGGGGCCCGTGGCAATCAGCCCCAGCATTTT. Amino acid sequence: CASRVGARGNQPQHF.